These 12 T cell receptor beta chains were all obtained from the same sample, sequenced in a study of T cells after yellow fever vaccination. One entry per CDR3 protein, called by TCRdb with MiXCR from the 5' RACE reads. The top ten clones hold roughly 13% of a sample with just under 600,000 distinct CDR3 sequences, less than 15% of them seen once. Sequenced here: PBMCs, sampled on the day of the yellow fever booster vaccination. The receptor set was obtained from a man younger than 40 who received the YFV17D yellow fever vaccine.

The CDR3 DNA reads TGCGCCAGCAGCCAAAGAGCGACTAGCGGGGAGCAGTTCTTC. It is translated as CASSQRATSGEQFF. The genes are TRBV4-3 and TRBJ2-1; 10 bases line up with TRBD2. The CDR3 is 14 amino acids. The ends lost 2 bases at V and 10 bases at J; junction bases unmatched: 5. CDR1 and CDR2 (germline): LGHNA, YSLEER.

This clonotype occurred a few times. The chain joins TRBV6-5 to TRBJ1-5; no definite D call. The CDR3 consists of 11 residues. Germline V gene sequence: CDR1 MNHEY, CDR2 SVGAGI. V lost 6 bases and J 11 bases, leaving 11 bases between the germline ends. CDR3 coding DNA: TGTGCCAGCAGGGGCAAATCGACCCAGCATTTT. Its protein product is CASRGKSTQHF.

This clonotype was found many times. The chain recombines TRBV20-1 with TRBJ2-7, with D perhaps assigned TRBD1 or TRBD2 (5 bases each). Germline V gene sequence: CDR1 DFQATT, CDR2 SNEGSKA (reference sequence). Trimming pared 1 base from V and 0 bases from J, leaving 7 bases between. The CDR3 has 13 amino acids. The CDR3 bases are TGCAGTGCTAGAGGTGGGGGCTCCTACGAGCAGTACTTC. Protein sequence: CSARGGGSYEQYF.

For the CDR3, the DNA is TGTGCCAGCAGCCCGGAACAGCACCGAGGTACCCAGTACTTC. This gives the protein CASSPEQHRGTQYF. The gene calls are TRBV5-4 and TRBJ2-5; D gene unclear. Trimming pared 4 bases from V and 8 bases from J, leaving 18 bases between. Germline V gives CDR1 SGHNT, CDR2 YYREEE (reference sequence). The CDR3 extends over 14 amino acids.

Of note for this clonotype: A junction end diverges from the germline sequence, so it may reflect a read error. CDR3 nucleotides: TGTGCCAGCAGTCAAGCGGGATACTACGAGCAGTACTTC. This codes for CASSQAGYYEQYF. The gene calls are TRBV6-1 and TRBJ2-7; 7 bases are a match to TRBD2. Per germline, CDR1 MNHNS and CDR2 SASEGT. This CDR3 has 13 amino acids.

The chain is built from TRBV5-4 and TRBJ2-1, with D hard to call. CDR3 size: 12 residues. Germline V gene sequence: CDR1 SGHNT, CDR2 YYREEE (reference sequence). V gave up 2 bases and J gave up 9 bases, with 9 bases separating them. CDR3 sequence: CASSFLGSEQFF. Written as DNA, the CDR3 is TGTGCCAGCAGCTTCCTAGGAAGTGAGCAGTTCTTC.

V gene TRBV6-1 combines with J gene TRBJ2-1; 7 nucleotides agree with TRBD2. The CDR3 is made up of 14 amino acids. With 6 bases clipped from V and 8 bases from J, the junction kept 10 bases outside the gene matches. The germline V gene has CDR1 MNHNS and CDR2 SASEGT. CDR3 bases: TGTGCCAGCAGGAGGGGCGGGAGCTTTGATGAGCAGTTCTTC. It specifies CASRRGGSFDEQFF.

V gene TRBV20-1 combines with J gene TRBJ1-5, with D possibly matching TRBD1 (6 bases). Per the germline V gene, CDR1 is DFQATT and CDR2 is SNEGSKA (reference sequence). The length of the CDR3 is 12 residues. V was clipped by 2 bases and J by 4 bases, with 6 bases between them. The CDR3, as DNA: TGCAGTGCTAGAAGGGGGAATCAGCCCCAGCATTTT. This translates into CSARRGNQPQHF.

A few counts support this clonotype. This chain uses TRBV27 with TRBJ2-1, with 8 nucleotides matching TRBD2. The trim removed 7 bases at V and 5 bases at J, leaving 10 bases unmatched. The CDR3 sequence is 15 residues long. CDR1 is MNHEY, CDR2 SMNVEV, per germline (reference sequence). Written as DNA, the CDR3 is TGTGCCAGCACAGGCGTCGCGGGAGGTGACAATGAGCAGTTCTTC. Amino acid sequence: CASTGVAGGDNEQFF.

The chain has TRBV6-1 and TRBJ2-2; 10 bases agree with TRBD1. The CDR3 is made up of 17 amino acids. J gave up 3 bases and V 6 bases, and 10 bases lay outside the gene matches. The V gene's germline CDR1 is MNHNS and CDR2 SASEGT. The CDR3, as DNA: TGTGCCAGCAGCCCCCACCGACAGGGGGCTGACACCGGGGAGCTGTTTTTT. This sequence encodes CASSPHRQGADTGELFF.

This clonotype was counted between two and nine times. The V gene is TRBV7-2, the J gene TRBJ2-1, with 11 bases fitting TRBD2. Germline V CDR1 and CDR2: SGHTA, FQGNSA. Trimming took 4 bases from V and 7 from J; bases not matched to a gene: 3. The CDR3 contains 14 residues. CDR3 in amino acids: CASSYWTSGNEQFF. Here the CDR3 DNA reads TGTGCCAGCAGCTACTGGACTAGCGGGAATGAGCAGTTCTTC.

The DNA of the CDR3 is TGTGTCACACACGACATAGCGGGAGTTTACGAGCAGTACTTC. It is translated as CVTHDIAGVYEQYF. This chain joins TRBV5-4 and TRBJ2-7, with TRBD2 identical over 9 bases. CDR1 and CDR2 from the germline V gene are SGHNT and YYREEE (reference sequence). The CDR3 totals 14 residues.